This TCR beta chain was identified in a study of shared clonotypes between healthy human individuals. Study-wide results and caveats: When compared with the clonotypes that were shared by all four sorted-subset donors, the non-shared clonotypes turned out to have lower generation probabilities. Since donors were few, the genetic and exposure-history diversity represented was limited.

Several immunoSEQ plates received, in even portions, the genomic DNA of each subset. The method was immunoSEQ multiplex PCR; TCRdb's version includes in-frame clones alone and lacks a portion of them. The profile shows over 1.4 million clones, 95% to 97% of them singletons. This clone was seen more than once but under ten times. The antigen is unknown. The material sequenced was naive CD4+ T cells sorted from blood. Indicated subset: CD45RA+ positively selected. The receptor was derived from a man aged 25-45 years in good health.

This CDR3 is CASSPAGTANTEAFF. DNA of the CDR3: TGTGCCAGCTCACCAGCCGGGACAGCGAACACTGAAGCTTTCTTT. This chain joins TRBV18 and TRBJ1-1, with 7 bases lining up with TRBD1. Germline CDR1 KGHSH, CDR2 LQKENI. The CDR3 consists of 15 residues. V was clipped by 2 bases and J by 1 base; unmatched bases: 4.